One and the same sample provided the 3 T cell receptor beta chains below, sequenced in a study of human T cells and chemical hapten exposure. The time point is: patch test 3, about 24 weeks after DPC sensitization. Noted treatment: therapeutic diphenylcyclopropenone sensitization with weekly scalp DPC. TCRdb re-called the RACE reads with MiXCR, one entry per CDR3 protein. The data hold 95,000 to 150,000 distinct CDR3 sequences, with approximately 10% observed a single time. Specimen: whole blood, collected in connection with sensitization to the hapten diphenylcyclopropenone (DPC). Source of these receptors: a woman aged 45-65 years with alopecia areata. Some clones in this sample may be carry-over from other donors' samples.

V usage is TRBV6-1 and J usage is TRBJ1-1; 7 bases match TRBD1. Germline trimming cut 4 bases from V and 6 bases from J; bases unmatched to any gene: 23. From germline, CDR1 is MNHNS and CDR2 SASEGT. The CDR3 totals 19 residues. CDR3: CASSAEGRGRGMTYAEAFF. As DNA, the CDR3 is TGTGCCAGCAGTGCCGAGGGGCGGGGCAGGGGGATGACGTACGCTGAAGCTTTCTTT.

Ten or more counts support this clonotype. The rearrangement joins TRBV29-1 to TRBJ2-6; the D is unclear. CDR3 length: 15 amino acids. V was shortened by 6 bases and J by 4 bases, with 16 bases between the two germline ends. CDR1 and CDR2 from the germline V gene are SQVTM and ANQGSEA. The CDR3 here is CSVLDTRLGANVLTF. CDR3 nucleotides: TGCAGCGTACTCGACACCCGCTTAGGGGCCAACGTCCTGACTTTC.

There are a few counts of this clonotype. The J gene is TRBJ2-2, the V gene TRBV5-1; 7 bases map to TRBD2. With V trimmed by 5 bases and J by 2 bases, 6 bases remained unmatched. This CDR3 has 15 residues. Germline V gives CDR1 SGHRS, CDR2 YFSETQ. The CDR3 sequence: CASRSPGGNTGELFF. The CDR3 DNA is TGCGCCAGCAGGTCCCCGGGGGGAAACACCGGGGAGCTGTTTTTT.